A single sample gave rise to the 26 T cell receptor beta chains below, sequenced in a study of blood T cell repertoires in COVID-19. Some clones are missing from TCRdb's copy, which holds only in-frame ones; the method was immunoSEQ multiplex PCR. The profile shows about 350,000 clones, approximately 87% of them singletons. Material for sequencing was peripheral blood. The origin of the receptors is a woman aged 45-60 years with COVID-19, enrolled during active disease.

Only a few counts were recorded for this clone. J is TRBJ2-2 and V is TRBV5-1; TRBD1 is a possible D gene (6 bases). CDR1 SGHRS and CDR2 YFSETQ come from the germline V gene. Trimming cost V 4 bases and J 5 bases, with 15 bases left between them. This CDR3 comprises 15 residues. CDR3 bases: TGCGCCAGCAGCGTCCCAGGGGTAGCTACCGGGGAGCTGTTTTTT. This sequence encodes CASSVPGVATGELFF.

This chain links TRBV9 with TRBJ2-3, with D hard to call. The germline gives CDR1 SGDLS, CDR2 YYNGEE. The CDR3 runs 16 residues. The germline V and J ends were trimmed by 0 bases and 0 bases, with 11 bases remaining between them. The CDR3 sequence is CASSVASDPSTDTQYF. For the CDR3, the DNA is TGTGCCAGCAGCGTAGCCAGCGACCCTAGCACAGATACGCAGTATTTT.

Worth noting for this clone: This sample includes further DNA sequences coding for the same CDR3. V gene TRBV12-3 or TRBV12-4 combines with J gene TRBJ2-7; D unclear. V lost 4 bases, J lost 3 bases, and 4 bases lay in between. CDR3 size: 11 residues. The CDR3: CASSSLYEQYF. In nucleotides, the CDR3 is TGTGCCAGCAGTTCCCTCTACGAGCAGTACTTC.

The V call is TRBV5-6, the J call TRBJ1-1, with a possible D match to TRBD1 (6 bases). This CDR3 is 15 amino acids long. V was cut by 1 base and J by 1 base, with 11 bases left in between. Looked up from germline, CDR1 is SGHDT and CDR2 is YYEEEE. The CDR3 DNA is TGTGCCAGCAGCTTGCGGGGGGGCGGGAACACTGAAGCTTTCTTT. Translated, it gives CASSLRGGGNTEAFF.

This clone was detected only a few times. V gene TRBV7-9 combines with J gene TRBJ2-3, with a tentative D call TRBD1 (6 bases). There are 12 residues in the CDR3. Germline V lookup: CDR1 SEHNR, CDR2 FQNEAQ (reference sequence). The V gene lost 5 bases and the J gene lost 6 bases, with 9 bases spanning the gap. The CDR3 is CASSPGVDTQYF. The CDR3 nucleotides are TGTGCCAGCAGCCCAGGGGTTGATACGCAGTATTTT.

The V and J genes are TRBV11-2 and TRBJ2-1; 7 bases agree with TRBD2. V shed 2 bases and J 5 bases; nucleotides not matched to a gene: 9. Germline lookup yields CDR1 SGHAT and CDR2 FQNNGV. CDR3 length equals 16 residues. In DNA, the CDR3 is TGTGCCAGCAGCTTAACGACAGCTAGCGGCGACAATGAGCAGTTCTTC. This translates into CASSLTTASGDNEQFF.

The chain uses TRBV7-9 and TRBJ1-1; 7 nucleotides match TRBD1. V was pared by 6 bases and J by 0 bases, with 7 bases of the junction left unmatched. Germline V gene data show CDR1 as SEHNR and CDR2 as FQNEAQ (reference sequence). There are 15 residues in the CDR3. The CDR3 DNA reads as TGTGCCAGCAGGGTACCAGGGGGGATGAACACTGAAGCTTTCTTT. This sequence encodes CASRVPGGMNTEAFF. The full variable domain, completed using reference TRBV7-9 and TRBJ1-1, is DTGVSQNPRHKITKRGQNVTFRCDPISEHNRLYWYRQTLGQGPEFLTYFQNEAQLEKSRLLSDRFSAERPKGSFSTLEIQRTEQGDSAMYLCASRVPGGMNTEAFFGQGTRLTVV.

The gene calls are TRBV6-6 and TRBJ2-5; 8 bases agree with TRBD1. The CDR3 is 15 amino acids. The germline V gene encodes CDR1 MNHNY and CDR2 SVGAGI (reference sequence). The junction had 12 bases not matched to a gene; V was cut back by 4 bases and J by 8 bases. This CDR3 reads CASSSQGEIKRTQYF. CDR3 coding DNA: TGTGCCAGCAGTTCACAGGGGGAAATCAAGAGAACCCAGTACTTC.

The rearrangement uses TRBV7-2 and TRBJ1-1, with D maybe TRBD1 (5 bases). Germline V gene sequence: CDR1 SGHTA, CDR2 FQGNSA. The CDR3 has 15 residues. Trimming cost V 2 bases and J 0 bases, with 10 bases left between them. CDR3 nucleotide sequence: TGTGCCAGCAGCTTAAATTACAGGATGAACACTGAAGCTTTCTTT. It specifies CASSLNYRMNTEAFF. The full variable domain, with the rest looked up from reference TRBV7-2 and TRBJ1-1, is GAGVSQSPSNKVTEKGKDVELRCDPISGHTALYWYRQSLGQGLEFLIYFQGNSAPDKSGLPSDRFSAERTGGSVSTLTIQRTQQEDSAVYLCASSLNYRMNTEAFFGQGTRLTVV.

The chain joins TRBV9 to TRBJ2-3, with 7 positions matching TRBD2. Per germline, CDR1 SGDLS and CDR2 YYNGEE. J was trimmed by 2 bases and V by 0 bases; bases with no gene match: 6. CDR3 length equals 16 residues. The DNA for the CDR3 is TGTGCCAGCAGCGTAGTGGGTAGCGGGTACACAGATACGCAGTATTTT. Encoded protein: CASSVVGSGYTDTQYF.

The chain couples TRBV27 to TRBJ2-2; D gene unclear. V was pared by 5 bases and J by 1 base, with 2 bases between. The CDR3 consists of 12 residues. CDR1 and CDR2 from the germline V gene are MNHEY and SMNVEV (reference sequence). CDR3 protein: CASSQNTGELFF. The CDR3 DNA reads TGTGCCAGCAGTCAGAACACCGGGGAGCTGTTTTTT.

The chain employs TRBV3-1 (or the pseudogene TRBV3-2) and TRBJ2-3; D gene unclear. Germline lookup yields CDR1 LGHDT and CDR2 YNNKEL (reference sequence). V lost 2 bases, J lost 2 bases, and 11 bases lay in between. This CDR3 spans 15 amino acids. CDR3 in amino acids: CASSQRGRPTDTQYF. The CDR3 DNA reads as TGTGCCAGCAGCCAACGAGGCCGCCCCACAGATACGCAGTATTTT.

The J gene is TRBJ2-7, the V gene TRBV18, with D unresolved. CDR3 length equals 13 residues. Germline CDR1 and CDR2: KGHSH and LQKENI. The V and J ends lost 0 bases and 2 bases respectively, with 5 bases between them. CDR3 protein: CASSPPGPYEQYF. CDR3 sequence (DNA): TGTGCCAGCTCACCACCTGGGCCCTACGAGCAGTACTTC. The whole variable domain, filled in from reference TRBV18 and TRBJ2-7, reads NAGVMQNPRHLVRRRGQEARLRCSPMKGHSHVYWYRQLPEEGLKFMVYLQKENIIDESGMPKERFSAEFPKEGPSILRIQQVVRGDSAAYFCASSPPGPYEQYFGPGTRLTVT.

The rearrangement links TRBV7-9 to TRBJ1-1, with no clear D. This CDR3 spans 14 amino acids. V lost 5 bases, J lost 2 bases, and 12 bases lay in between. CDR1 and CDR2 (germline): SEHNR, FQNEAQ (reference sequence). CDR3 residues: CASSPPVVNTEAFF. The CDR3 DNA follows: TGTGCCAGCAGCCCCCCGGTGGTAAACACTGAAGCTTTCTTT.

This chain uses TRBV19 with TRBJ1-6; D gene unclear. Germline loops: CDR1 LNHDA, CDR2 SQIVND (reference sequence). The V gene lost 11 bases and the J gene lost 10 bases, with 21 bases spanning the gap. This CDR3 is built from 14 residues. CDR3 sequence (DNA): TGTGCCTCTAGTATGAAGTTGGAGGGATCACCCCTCCACTTT. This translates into CASSMKLEGSPLHF.

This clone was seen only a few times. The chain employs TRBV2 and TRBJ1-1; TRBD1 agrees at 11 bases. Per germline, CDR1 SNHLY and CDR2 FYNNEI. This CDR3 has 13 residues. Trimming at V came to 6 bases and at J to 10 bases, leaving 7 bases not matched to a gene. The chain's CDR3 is CASRPGQGAIAFF. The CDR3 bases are TGTGCCAGCAGACCAGGACAGGGGGCCATAGCTTTCTTT.

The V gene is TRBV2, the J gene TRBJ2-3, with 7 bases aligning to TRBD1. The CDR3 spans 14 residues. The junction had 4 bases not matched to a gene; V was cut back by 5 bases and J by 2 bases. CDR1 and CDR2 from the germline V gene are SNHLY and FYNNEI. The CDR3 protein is CASSKGGFTDTQYF. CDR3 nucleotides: TGTGCCAGCAGTAAAGGGGGCTTCACAGATACGCAGTATTTT.

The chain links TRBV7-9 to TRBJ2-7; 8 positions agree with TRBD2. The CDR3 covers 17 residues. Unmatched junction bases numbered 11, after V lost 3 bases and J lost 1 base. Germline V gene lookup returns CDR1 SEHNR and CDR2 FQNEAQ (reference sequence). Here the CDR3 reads CASSLGGSGRRSYEQYF. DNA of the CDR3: TGTGCCAGCAGCTTGGGGGGGAGCGGGAGAAGATCCTACGAGCAGTACTTC.

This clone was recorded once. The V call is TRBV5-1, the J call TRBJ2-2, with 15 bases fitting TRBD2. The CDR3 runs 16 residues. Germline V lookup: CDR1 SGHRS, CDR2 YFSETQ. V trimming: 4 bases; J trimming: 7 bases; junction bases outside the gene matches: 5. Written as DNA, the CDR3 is TGCGCCAGCAGCCCCGGGACTAGCGGGGGGAGCGGGGAGCTGTTTTTT. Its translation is CASSPGTSGGSGELFF.

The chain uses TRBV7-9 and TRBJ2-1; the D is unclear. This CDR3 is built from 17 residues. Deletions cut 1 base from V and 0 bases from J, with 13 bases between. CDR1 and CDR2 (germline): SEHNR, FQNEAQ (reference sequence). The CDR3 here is CASSLEIKLSSYNEQFF. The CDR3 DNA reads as TGTGCCAGCAGCTTAGAGATAAAATTGAGCTCCTACAATGAGCAGTTCTTC.

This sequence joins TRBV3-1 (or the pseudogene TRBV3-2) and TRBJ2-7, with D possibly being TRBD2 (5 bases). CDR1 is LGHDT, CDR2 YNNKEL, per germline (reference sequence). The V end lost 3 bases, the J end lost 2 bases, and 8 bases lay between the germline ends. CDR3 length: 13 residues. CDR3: CASSQGATYEQYF. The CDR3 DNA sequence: TGTGCCAGCAGCCAGGGAGCAACCTACGAGCAGTACTTC.

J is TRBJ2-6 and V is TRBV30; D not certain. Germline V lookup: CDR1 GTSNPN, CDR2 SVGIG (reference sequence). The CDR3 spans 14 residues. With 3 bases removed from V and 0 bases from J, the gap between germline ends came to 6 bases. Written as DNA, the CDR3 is TGTGCCTGGAGCAGTTTCTCTGGGGCCAACGTCCTGACTTTC. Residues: CAWSSFSGANVLTF.

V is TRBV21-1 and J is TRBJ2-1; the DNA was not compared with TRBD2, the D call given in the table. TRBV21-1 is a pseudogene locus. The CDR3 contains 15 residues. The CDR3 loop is CASSAGLAAYNEQFF. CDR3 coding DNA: TGTGCCAGCAGCGCGGGACTAGCGGCGTACAATGAGCAGTTCTTC.

CDR3: CASSKDRINYEQYF. CDR3 bases: TGCGCCAGCAGCAAGGACAGGATCAACTACGAGCAGTACTTC. V is TRBV5-1 and J is TRBJ2-7; TRBD1 aligns across 7 bases. The V gene end was trimmed by 4 bases and the J gene end by 3 bases; junction bases not matched to a gene: 7. CDR1 and CDR2 (germline): SGHRS, YFSETQ. This CDR3 comprises 14 residues.

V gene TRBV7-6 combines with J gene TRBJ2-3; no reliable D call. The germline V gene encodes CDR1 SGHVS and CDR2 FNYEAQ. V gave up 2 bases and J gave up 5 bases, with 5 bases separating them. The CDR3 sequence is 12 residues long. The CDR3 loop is CASSLFQDTQYF. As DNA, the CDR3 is TGTGCCAGCAGCTTATTTCAAGATACGCAGTATTTT.

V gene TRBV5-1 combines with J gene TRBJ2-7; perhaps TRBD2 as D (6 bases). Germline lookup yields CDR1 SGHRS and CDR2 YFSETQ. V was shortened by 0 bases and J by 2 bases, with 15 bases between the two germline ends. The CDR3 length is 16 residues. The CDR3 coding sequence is TGCGCCAGCAGCTTGGCCGGGGGTATTAAACCCTACGAGCAGTACTTC. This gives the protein CASSLAGGIKPYEQYF.